The present TCR beta chain was sequenced within a study of blood T cell repertoires in COVID-19. Study details: Donors in the United States, Italy and Spain gave samples during acute or convalescent COVID-19. Sources were T cells, B-cell-depleted T cells, or PBMCs; the material itself was cDNA or gDNA.

The germline V gene encodes CDR1 MGHRA and CDR2 YSYEKL. The trim removed 4 bases at V and 5 bases at J, leaving 13 bases unmatched. This CDR3 has 16 residues. This clone was detected only a few times. In the study's own analysis: Amplification from reference gene primers served as the basis for estimated nucleated cell counts. Sequencing used immunoSEQ multiplex PCR; TCRdb keeps in-frame clones, though not all of them. That table is the source of V, J and clone size, and D and trimming were worked out from the DNA. The table records approximately 5,700 clones, about four fifths of them present only once.

Sample: peripheral blood. The clonotype originates from a human donor in a cohort sampled during active COVID-19. The chain has TRBV4-1 and TRBJ2-5; 7 bases agree with TRBD2. Here the CDR3 DNA reads TGCGCCAGCAGCCTGGGTTGGAGCGGGGAGGGGGAGACCCAGTACTTC. Translation gives CASSLGWSGEGETQYF.